Only a few counts were recorded for the clone carrying this TCR beta chain. This sample is part of a study of CD8 T cells in ankylosing spondylitis. Germline loops: CDR1 SGHRS, CDR2 YFSETQ. Deletions cut 4 bases from V and 8 bases from J, with 9 bases between. CDR3 length: 12 amino acids. One entry per CDR3 protein, called by TCRdb with MiXCR from the 5' RACE reads. The table records about 200,000 distinct CDR3 sequences, 9.5% to 15% of them present only once. The sample comprised blood, either unsorted or a sorted T cell fraction (not recorded which). The TCR was taken from a male donor with ankylosing spondylitis or in good health (not recorded which). The chain recombines TRBV5-1 with TRBJ2-2, with D possibly matching TRBD1 (5 bases). The CDR3 DNA sequence: TGCGCCAGCAGCGCCTCAGGGGGGGAGCTGTTTTTT. This codes for CASSASGGELFF.